This TCR beta chain stems from a study of T cells after yellow fever vaccination. Per the germline V gene, CDR1 is DFQATT and CDR2 is SNEGSKA (reference sequence). CDR3 size: 16 residues. Each CDR3 protein gets one entry after TCRdb re-called the 5' RACE reads with MiXCR. The sample contains around 310,000 distinct CDR3 sequences, about 9.5% of which appear only once. The sequencing here drew on PBMCs, taken on the day of the first yellow fever vaccination. The clonotype originates from a man aged 18 to 30 who received the YFV17D yellow fever vaccine. This chain links TRBV20-1 with TRBJ1-1, with 11 bases fitting TRBD1. CDR3 sequence: CVGSGTGGGKVTEAFF. CDR3 DNA sequence: TGCGTAGGATCCGGGACAGGGGGGGGGAAGGTCACTGAAGCTTTCTTT.